The clone carrying this T cell receptor beta chain was detected only a few times. This specimen comes from a study of T-cell reconstitution after alpha-beta-depleted transplantation in children. Unique molecular identifiers were incorporated during preparation of the TCRbeta library. TCRdb itself ran the PCR reads through MiXCR, one entry per CDR3 protein. Of about 610,000 distinct CDR3 sequences listed, about 10% are singletons. Germline-derived CDR1 and CDR2 are LGHNA and YSLEER. Trimming removed 8 bases from V and 1 base from J, with 12 bases in between. The CDR3 spans 15 residues. The chain has TRBV4-3 and TRBJ2-6; D is perhaps TRBD2 (5 bases). This clonotype originated in a human donor who donated a stem cell graft to a child with acute myeloid leukemia. The sequences come from PBMCs from the stem cell graft donor, collected from the stem cell graft. The CDR3 spells CASGKGLSGANVLTF. The CDR3 nucleotides are TGCGCCAGCGGTAAAGGACTGTCTGGGGCCAACGTCCTGACTTTC.